One sample yielded the 22 T cell receptor beta chains listed below, sequenced in a study of blood T cells in healthy people across ages. The authors ran a second PCR of about 7 to 12 cycles using a sample-barcoded 5' primer and a J-beta primer mix. TCRdb independently ran MiXCR on the 5' RACE reads; one entry per CDR3 protein. The profile covers fewer than 700,000 distinct CDR3 sequences, with roughly 48% appearing a single time and 20% to 25% taken by the ten largest. The sequencing sample was made of blood. These receptors originate from an elderly man in good health.

The CDR3 nucleotides read TGCGCCAGCAGCCAAGATAAGGGGGACACTGAAGCTTTCTTT. Translating gives CASSQDKGDTEAFF. The chain links TRBV4-3 to TRBJ1-1; maybe TRBD1 (6 bases). V was clipped by 0 bases and J by 3 bases, with 8 bases between them. Germline V gives CDR1 LGHNA, CDR2 YSLEER. The CDR3 is 14 residues long.

For the CDR3, the DNA is TGCAGTGCAAAACGGGAATATGGCTACACCTTC. Translated: CSAKREYGYTF. The V and J genes are TRBV20-1 and TRBJ1-2, with unresolved D. There are 11 residues in the CDR3. Germline V lookup: CDR1 DFQATT, CDR2 SNEGSKA (reference sequence). Trimming left V 6 bases short and J 5 bases short, with 10 bases between.

The sample holds one count of this clonotype. A read error may account for a junction end that differs from germline. The chain combines TRBV3-1 with TRBJ2-3, with TRBD1 as a possible D gene (5 bases). Germline values: CDR1 LGHDT, CDR2 YNNKEL (reference sequence). There are 16 residues in the CDR3. Here the CDR3 reads CASNQDLRQGGDTQYF. The CDR3, as DNA: TGTGCCAGCAACCAAGATCTGCGGCAGGGCGGCGATACGCAGTATTTT.

The chain carries TRBV6-2 or TRBV6-3 and TRBJ2-4; no clear D. The CDR3 consists of 15 residues. The V gene lost 1 base and the J gene lost 4 bases, with 11 bases spanning the gap. Germline CDR1 reads MNHEY; CDR2 reads SVGEGT. This chain's CDR3 is CASSYYLSRKNIQYF. The DNA of the CDR3 is TGTGCCAGCAGTTACTATCTGAGTCGGAAAAACATTCAGTACTTC.

V gene TRBV6-5 combines with J gene TRBJ2-5; 9 nucleotides agree with TRBD2. Germline V lookup: CDR1 MNHEY, CDR2 SVGAGI. V was clipped by 2 bases and J by 11 bases; unmatched bases: 15. The CDR3 is made up of 16 amino acids. The CDR3 is CASSYAGGRNEFVQYF. CDR3 DNA sequence: TGTGCCAGCAGTTACGCGGGGGGGCGTAATGAATTCGTGCAGTACTTC.

The gene calls are TRBV9 and TRBJ2-6; D gene ambiguous. The V end lost 0 bases, the J end lost 0 bases, and 7 bases lay between the germline ends. The germline V gene has CDR1 SGDLS and CDR2 YYNGEE. The CDR3 extends over 16 amino acids. The CDR3 region has the DNA TGTGCCAGCAGCGTAGATGGATACTCTGGGGCCAACGTCCTGACTTTC. Its protein is CASSVDGYSGANVLTF.

This clonotype has just a few counts. V is TRBV30 and J is TRBJ2-7; perhaps TRBD1 as D (6 bases). The CDR3 extends over 15 amino acids. Trimming pared 0 bases from V and 1 base from J, leaving 13 bases between. Germline CDR1 reads GTSNPN; CDR2 reads SVGIG (reference sequence). For the CDR3, the DNA is TGTGCCTGGAGTGTAAGGGACATCGGTTCCTACGAGCAGTACTTC. Translation: CAWSVRDIGSYEQYF.

This clonotype occurred many times. This chain links TRBV6-6 with TRBJ1-4; 7 bases are shared with TRBD1. V lost 1 base and J lost 2; bases outside the gene matches: 7. CDR3 size: 17 residues. Per the germline V gene, CDR1 is MNHNY and CDR2 is SVGAGI (reference sequence). The CDR3 DNA sequence: TGTGCCAGCAGTTACTTGGCCCCGACAGGGACTAATGAAAAACTGTTTTTT. Its translation: CASSYLAPTGTNEKLFF.

The rearrangement links TRBV7-2 to TRBJ2-3, with D hard to call. The germline V gene has CDR1 SGHTA and CDR2 FQGNSA. The CDR3 runs to 15 residues. V was shortened by 6 bases and J by 2 bases, with 15 bases between the two germline ends. CDR3 DNA sequence: TGTGCCAGCAGTTCTAGTCGGGTATTCACAGATACGCAGTATTTT. It is translated as CASSSSRVFTDTQYF. The full variable domain, in which reference TRBV7-2 and TRBJ2-3 provide the parts outside the CDR3, is GAGVSQSPSNKVTEKGKDVELRCDPISGHTALYWYRQSLGQGLEFLIYFQGNSAPDKSGLPSDRFSAERTGGSVSTLTIQRTQQEDSAVYLCASSSSRVFTDTQYFGPGTRLTVL.

This clonotype has more than one count but fewer than ten. The chain recombines TRBV5-1 with TRBJ2-6; D might be TRBD2 (6 bases). The germline V and J ends were trimmed by 0 bases and 2 bases, with 15 bases remaining between them. Germline values: CDR1 SGHRS, CDR2 YFSETQ. The CDR3 has 18 residues. As DNA, the CDR3 is TGCGCCAGCAGCTTGGTAGCGGCAGGTCGGACTGGGGCCAACGTCCTGACTTTC. Amino acid sequence: CASSLVAAGRTGANVLTF.

The chain uses TRBV4-2 and TRBJ2-1; D tentatively fits TRBD1 or TRBD2 (5 bases each). CDR3 length: 16 amino acids. V was pared by 4 bases and J by 4 bases, with 17 bases between. CDR1 is LGHNA, CDR2 YNFKEQ, per germline. The CDR3 is CASSPTGTKAYNEQFF. In DNA, the CDR3 is TGTGCCAGCAGCCCCACCGGGACCAAGGCTTACAATGAGCAGTTCTTC.

The rearrangement links TRBV2 to TRBJ2-2; 7 positions agree with TRBD2. J gave up 1 base and V 9 bases, and 5 bases lay outside the gene matches. CDR1 and CDR2 from the germline V gene are SNHLY and FYNNEI. CDR3 length equals 14 residues. The CDR3 DNA reads TGTGCCAGTAGACTAGCTGTGAACACCGGGGAGCTGTTTTTT. Amino acids: CASRLAVNTGELFF.

The chain carries TRBV12-3 or TRBV12-4 and TRBJ2-5; 8 bases fit TRBD1. The CDR3 is 15 residues long. Trimming at V came to 3 bases and at J to 5 bases, leaving 8 bases not matched to a gene. The CDR3 bases are TGTGCCAGCAGTTTTCAGGCAGGGGGCAGGGAGACCCAGTACTTC. Translated, it gives CASSFQAGGRETQYF.

The chain is built from TRBV2 and TRBJ1-1; unclear D gene. Germline V CDR1 and CDR2: SNHLY, FYNNEI. The CDR3 has 14 residues. V was pared by 6 bases and J by 0 bases, with 11 bases between. As DNA, the CDR3 is TGTGCCAGCAGAACTACAGCCATGAACACTGAAGCTTTCTTT. As protein: CASRTTAMNTEAFF. Drawing the rest from reference TRBV2 and TRBJ1-1, the complete variable domain is EPEVTQTPSHQVTQMGQEVILRCVPISNHLYFYWYRQILGQKVEFLVSFYNNEISEKSEIFDDQFSVERPDGSNFTLKIRSTKLEDSAMYFCASRTTAMNTEAFFGQGTRLTVV.

V and J are TRBV2 and TRBJ2-7; D remains unclear. The CDR3 totals 15 residues. CDR1 is SNHLY, CDR2 FYNNEI, per germline. V lost 3 bases to trimming and J lost 2 bases, with 14 bases between them. For the CDR3, the DNA is TGTGCCAGCAGTGATAGAAGGGTTTCGCCCTACGAGCAGTACTTC. This sequence encodes CASSDRRVSPYEQYF.

This CDR3 reads CAISGADRGGQFF. The DNA of the CDR3 is TGTGCCATCAGTGGGGCGGACAGGGGTGGGCAGTTCTTC. The chain carries TRBV10-3 and TRBJ2-1; 9 nucleotides agree with TRBD1. J lost 12 bases, V lost 4 bases, and 7 bases had no gene match. Germline CDR1 ENHRY, CDR2 SYGVKD. The CDR3 sequence is 13 residues long.

The rearrangement joins TRBV7-2 to TRBJ2-1; no clear D. V was shortened by 2 bases and J by 1 base, with 12 bases between the two germline ends. Germline CDR1 reads SGHTA; CDR2 reads FQGNSA. This CDR3 comprises 16 residues. CDR3 DNA: TGTGCCAGCAGCTTACAGCCCCCCTCATCCTACAATGAGCAGTTCTTC. It specifies CASSLQPPSSYNEQFF.

The rearrangement joins TRBV7-2 to TRBJ2-7, with a tentative D call TRBD2 (6 bases). The germline gives CDR1 SGHTA, CDR2 FQGNSA. Trimming shortened V by 3 bases and J by 2 bases, and 11 bases separated the two germline ends. This CDR3 has 14 amino acids. CDR3 region: CASSFGPGAYEQYF. In DNA, the CDR3 is TGTGCCAGCAGCTTTGGCCCGGGGGCCTACGAGCAGTACTTC.

The chain uses TRBV20-1 and TRBJ2-7; 7 nucleotides align to TRBD1. J gave up 3 bases and V 0 bases, and 8 bases lay outside the gene matches. CDR3 length equals 15 residues. Germline V gene sequence: CDR1 DFQATT, CDR2 SNEGSKA (reference sequence). CDR3 loop: CSARDTAGGVYEQYF. In DNA form, the CDR3 reads TGCAGTGCTAGAGATACGGCAGGGGGTGTCTACGAGCAGTACTTC.

The V call is TRBV29-1, the J call TRBJ2-7; D might be TRBD1 (6 bases). There are 12 residues in the CDR3. Germline-derived CDR1 and CDR2 are SQVTM and ANQGSEA. V lost 5 bases and J lost 6, with 14 bases in between. CDR3 DNA: TGCAGCGTTAAGCAGGGGACAAGCGAGCAGTACTTC. Translating gives CSVKQGTSEQYF.

The chain joins TRBV7-2 to TRBJ2-7, with TRBD1 as a possible D gene (5 bases). The CDR3 contains 13 residues. Trimming pared 6 bases from V and 3 bases from J, leaving 12 bases between. CDR1 and CDR2 from the germline V gene are SGHTA and FQGNSA. The CDR3 DNA reads TGTGCCAGCAGTTCCCTCAGGGTCTACGAGCAGTACTTC. As protein: CASSSLRVYEQYF. Using reference TRBV7-2 and TRBJ2-7 for the parts outside the CDR3, the full variable domain is GAGVSQSPSNKVTEKGKDVELRCDPISGHTALYWYRQSLGQGLEFLIYFQGNSAPDKSGLPSDRFSAERTGGSVSTLTIQRTQQEDSAVYLCASSSLRVYEQYFGPGTRLTVT.

About this clonotype: The junction departs from germline at one end; a sequencing error may be responsible. The chain employs TRBV7-9 and TRBJ2-1, with TRBD2 identical over 7 bases. Germline CDR1 SEHNR, CDR2 FQNEAQ (reference sequence). CDR3 length equals 14 residues. The DNA of the CDR3 is TGTACCAGTTACGCTAGCGGTTTCGGCAATGAGCAGTTCTTC. Its translation: CTSYASGFGNEQFF. Full variable domain (outside the CDR3, taken from reference TRBV7-9 and TRBJ2-1): DTGVSQNPRHKITKRGQNVTFRCDPISEHNRLYWYRQTLGQGPEFLTYFQNEAQLEKSRLLSDRFSAERPKGSFSTLEIQRTEQGDSAMYLCTSYASGFGNEQFFGPGTRLTVL.